This T cell receptor (beta chain) was profiled in a study of monozygotic twins with inflammatory bowel disease. General study points: Telling different T cell subtypes apart from each other was not possible. Support was lacking for any single strong IBD-associated signal or clonotype. The inverse Simpson measure of TCRbeta diversity was lower in IBD patients than in healthy co-twins. IBD patients, compared with healthy twins, shared fewer clonotypes with others (especially with disease activity).

TCRdb reanalyzed the 5' RACE reads, giving one entry per CDR3 protein sequence and no DNA. The sample holds more than 300,000 distinct CDR3 sequences. Comment on this clonotype: The antigen remains undetermined.

The CDR3 is 14 amino acids. Looked up from germline, CDR1 is SGDLS and CDR2 is YYNGEE. The sequenced sample consisted of blood. This sequence joins TRBV9 and TRBJ2-7; the TCRdb call, TRBD2, lacks DNA for checking. This TCR was recovered from a human donor with ulcerative colitis or Crohn's disease, or a healthy co-twin of an affected twin (not recorded which). CDR3 residues: CASSVSEGTYEQYF.